This record concerns one T cell receptor (beta chain) sequence. The authors sequenced TCR beta from blood CD8+ and CD4+ T cells. Through negative isolation, CD4+ and CD8+ T cells were obtained, while TEMRA cells were enriched using FACS. Germline V lookup: CDR1 SGHRS, CDR2 YFSETQ. V lost 0 bases and J lost 4, with 4 bases in between. The CDR3 is 12 amino acids. The data were obtained in a study of CD8 T cells in Susac syndrome. With random hexamers, about 0.5 to 1 ug RNA was reverse transcribed. The method of amplification for TCR beta CDR3 was immunoSEQ multiplex PCR, covering 54 Vbeta and 13 Jbeta. TCRdb recomputed calls from the immunoSEQ multiplex PCR reads with MiXCR, one row per CDR3 protein. The sample records about 300,000 distinct CDR3 sequences, approximately 91% being singletons.

The gene calls are TRBV5-1 and TRBJ1-2; D not resolved. The sample taken for sequencing was CD8+ T cells from PBMCs. This TCR came from a human donor with multiple sclerosis. CDR3 amino acids: CASSLDTYGYTF. CDR3 nucleotides: TGCGCCAGCAGCTTGGATACCTATGGCTACACCTTC.